These 20 T cell receptor beta chains were sequenced from one sample in a study of shared clonotypes between healthy human individuals. CD8 cells regarded as naive lacked CD45RO, were positively chosen for CCR7, and omitted terminally differentiated effector memory CD45RA+ cells. The data were produced by immunoSEQ multiplex PCR, yet TCRdb's version contains in-frame clones alone and is incomplete. This table holds around 2,000,000 clones, about 95% found once. The sample taken for sequencing was naive CD8+ T cells sorted from blood. The origin of the receptors is a man between 18 and 35 years old in good health.

The CDR3 loop reads CASSSTGEWAYEQYF. CDR3 in DNA: TGTGCCAGCAGTTCAACAGGGGAATGGGCCTACGAGCAGTACTTC. The chain is built from TRBV27 and TRBJ2-7; 7 bases map to TRBD1. Germline V gene data show CDR1 as MNHEY and CDR2 as SMNVEV (reference sequence). V was pared by 4 bases and J by 2 bases, with 8 bases of the junction left unmatched. The CDR3 runs to 15 residues.

The chain uses TRBV19 and TRBJ2-1; TRBD2 agrees at 8 bases. With V trimmed by 5 bases and J by 3 bases, 6 bases remained unmatched. Germline-derived CDR1 and CDR2 are LNHDA and SQIVND (reference sequence). CDR3 length equals 15 residues. In DNA form, the CDR3 reads TGTGCCAGTAGTGAGCGGGGGCAGTACTACAATGAGCAGTTCTTC. Translating it yields CASSERGQYYNEQFF.

This clone was recorded once. V usage is TRBV6-1 and J usage is TRBJ2-7; D remains unclear. Trimming left V 3 bases short and J 2 bases short, with 11 bases between. The CDR3 is 14 amino acids. Germline CDR1 reads MNHNS; CDR2 reads SASEGT. The chain's CDR3 is CASSDRLTTYEQYF. CDR3 in DNA: TGTGCCAGCAGTGACAGGCTGACAACCTACGAGCAGTACTTC.

This clone was detected only once. The chain combines TRBV5-1 with TRBJ2-1; TRBD2 matches 7 bases. Germline V gene lookup returns CDR1 SGHRS and CDR2 YFSETQ. After removal of 4 bases from V and 8 bases from J, the junction contained 12 bases not matched to a gene. The length of the CDR3 is 15 residues. In DNA, the CDR3 is TGCGCCAGCAGCCCGGAGGCCTGGGAGGGAGATGAGCAGTTCTTC. Protein: CASSPEAWEGDEQFF.

The rearrangement joins TRBV10-1 to TRBJ2-7, with 7 nucleotides matching TRBD1. This CDR3 region has 14 residues. Germline V gene data show CDR1 as WNHNN and CDR2 as SYGVQD (reference sequence). The V and J ends lost 5 bases and 7 bases, in that order; junction bases with no gene match: 11. The DNA of the CDR3 is TGCGCCAGCAGTCGGACAGGTGCCCTACAGGAGCAGTACTTC. Its protein product is CASSRTGALQEQYF.

A remark on this clone: Other DNA sequences within the sample encode an identical CDR3. The chain couples TRBV5-4 to TRBJ2-7, with 10 bases identical to TRBD1. The CDR3 totals 15 residues. The V segment lost 4 bases and the J segment 0 bases; nucleotides outside the gene matches: 4. The germline gives CDR1 SGHNT, CDR2 YYREEE (reference sequence). This CDR3 reads CASSSRTGGSYEQYF. In DNA form, the CDR3 reads TGTGCCAGCAGCAGCCGGACAGGGGGCTCCTACGAGCAGTACTTC.

The chain recombines TRBV7-2 with TRBJ2-5; 8 bases are shared with TRBD1. The CDR3 length is 15 residues. The germline CDR1 and CDR2 sequences are SGHTA and FQGNSA. Unmatched junction bases numbered 5, after V lost 5 bases and J lost 0 bases. The CDR3 sequence: CASSRLDRDQETQYF. Written as DNA, the CDR3 is TGTGCCAGCAGCCGACTGGACAGGGACCAAGAGACCCAGTACTTC.

The chain recombines TRBV9 with TRBJ2-1; TRBD2 is a possible D gene (6 bases). The ends were cut back, 4 bases at V and 7 bases at J, with 9 bases in the middle. Per germline, CDR1 SGDLS and CDR2 YYNGEE. The CDR3 has 12 residues. This CDR3 reads CASSSTRNEQFF. CDR3 sequence (DNA): TGTGCCAGCAGCTCGACTAGGAATGAGCAGTTCTTC. The full variable domain, with the rest looked up from reference TRBV9 and TRBJ2-1, is DSGVTQTPKHLITATGQRVTLRCSPRSGDLSVYWYQQSLDQGLQFLIQYYNGEERAKGNILERFSAQQFPDLHSELNLSSLELGDSALYFCASSSTRNEQFFGPGTRLTVL.

The V gene is TRBV27, the J gene TRBJ2-5; D is perhaps TRBD1 (6 bases). CDR3 length: 14 amino acids. V was trimmed by 4 bases and J by 5 bases, leaving 14 bases between them. The germline gives CDR1 MNHEY, CDR2 SMNVEV (reference sequence). The CDR3 coding sequence is TGTGCCAGCAGTTGGGGTACAGGGTCGGAGACCCAGTACTTC. Its translation is CASSWGTGSETQYF.

The rearrangement links TRBV4-2 to TRBJ2-7; perhaps TRBD1 as D (5 bases). The germline gives CDR1 LGHNA, CDR2 YNFKEQ. This CDR3 has 14 amino acids. V dropped 2 bases and J dropped 4 bases, with 12 bases sitting between them. In nucleotides, the CDR3 is TGTGCCAGCAGCCAACTAAGGGGAATGTACGAGCAGTACTTC. Translating it yields CASSQLRGMYEQYF.

The chain's CDR3 is CASLGTSLYEQYF. As DNA, the CDR3 is TGTGCCAGTCTAGGGACTAGCCTGTACGAGCAGTACTTC. V and J are TRBV6-6 and TRBJ2-7; 9 bases line up with TRBD2. Germline loops: CDR1 MNHNY, CDR2 SVGAGI (reference sequence). This CDR3 is built from 13 residues. Trimming removed 9 bases from V and 4 bases from J; junction bases left unmatched: 7.

This chain connects TRBV5-4 to TRBJ2-7; possible D gene TRBD1, 6 bases. The germline V and J ends were trimmed by 0 bases and 2 bases, with 18 bases remaining between them. Germline CDR1 reads SGHNT; CDR2 reads YYREEE (reference sequence). The CDR3 sequence is 17 residues long. The CDR3, as DNA: TGTGCCAGCAGCTTGGAGTCGGTTTTAGGGGGTACCTACGAGCAGTACTTC. This translates into CASSLESVLGGTYEQYF.

This rearrangement joins TRBV6-1 to TRBJ1-5; D remains unclear. The V gene's germline CDR1 is MNHNS and CDR2 SASEGT. The CDR3 is made up of 16 amino acids. The V gene lost 1 base and the J gene lost 2 bases, with 12 bases spanning the gap. CDR3 nucleotides: TGTGCCAGCAGTGAAGAGATAGGTTTGGGCAATCAGCCCCAGCATTTT. This encodes CASSEEIGLGNQPQHF.

V and J are TRBV11-2 and TRBJ2-5; 7 bases align to TRBD2. Unmatched junction bases numbered 10, after V lost 7 bases and J lost 2 bases. Per the germline V gene, CDR1 is SGHAT and CDR2 is FQNNGV. The CDR3 is 15 amino acids. The CDR3 DNA follows: TGTGCCAGCACTCTTTGGGCGGGGGTACAAGAGACCCAGTACTTC. Amino acid sequence: CASTLWAGVQETQYF.

J is TRBJ2-5 and V is TRBV11-2, with D uncertain. The germline V gene encodes CDR1 SGHAT and CDR2 FQNNGV. V was shortened by 1 base and J by 5 bases, with 5 bases between the two germline ends. This CDR3 comprises 12 residues. The CDR3 is CASSLVVETQYF. The CDR3, as DNA: TGTGCCAGCAGCTTAGTGGTGGAGACCCAGTACTTC.

Details on this clone: This specimen includes other DNA sequences encoding the same CDR3. This chain connects TRBV6-5 to TRBJ2-2, with D hard to call. The CDR3 consists of 13 residues. With 3 bases removed from V and 5 bases from J, the gap between germline ends came to 7 bases. Germline V gives CDR1 MNHEY, CDR2 SVGAGI. CDR3 DNA: TGTGCCAGCAGTTATTCTTATACCGGGGAGCTGTTTTTT. Translating gives CASSYSYTGELFF.

This clone has a single count. The chain carries TRBV29-1 and TRBJ2-7; TRBD2 aligns across 7 bases. The germline gives CDR1 SQVTM, CDR2 ANQGSEA. The CDR3 loop spans 13 amino acids. V lost 4 bases to trimming and J lost 3 bases; unmatched junction nucleotides: 6. Written as DNA, the CDR3 is TGCAGCGTTGTAGGGAGGGAAGGCTACGAGCAGTACTTC. It translates to CSVVGREGYEQYF.

The chain links TRBV13 to TRBJ1-1, with unresolved D. Germline CDR1 and CDR2: PRHDT and FYEKMQ (reference sequence). The CDR3 covers 16 residues. Trimming took off 1 base at V and 0 bases at J, with 12 bases between the two ends. The CDR3 nucleotides are TGTGCCAGCAGCTTAGTGCTAGGAGATCTGAACACTGAAGCTTTCTTT. It specifies CASSLVLGDLNTEAFF. The entire variable domain, with the rest obtained from reference TRBV13 and TRBJ1-1, is as follows: AAGVIQSPRHLIKEKRETATLKCYPIPRHDTVYWYQQGPGQDPQFLISFYEKMQSDKGSIPDRFSAQQFSDYHSELNMSSLELGDSALYFCASSLVLGDLNTEAFFGQGTRLTVV.

The CDR3 DNA reads TGTGCCAGCAGCTTTATACCGGGACAGGGGATGTACGAGCAGTACTTC. Protein product: CASSFIPGQGMYEQYF. The chain is built from TRBV5-6 and TRBJ2-7, with TRBD1 matching over 10 bases. Per germline, CDR1 SGHDT and CDR2 YYEEEE. Unmatched junction bases numbered 9, after V lost 2 bases and J lost 4 bases. This CDR3 comprises 16 residues.

The V gene is TRBV7-9, the J gene TRBJ2-3; D may match TRBD1 or TRBD2 (6 bases each). The germline V gene encodes CDR1 SEHNR and CDR2 FQNEAQ (reference sequence). V lost 1 base and J lost 3, with 17 bases in between. The CDR3 has 17 residues. The CDR3 nucleotides read TGTGCCAGCAGCTTAGATGGGGGGCCCGTGGGGACAGATACGCAGTATTTT. It specifies CASSLDGGPVGTDTQYF.